The TCR beta chain described here comes from a study of shared clonotypes between healthy human individuals. About the study: The donor pool was made up of a couple of women and a few men aged 18 to 49.

In this sample, this clone turned up once. This CDR3 contains 15 residues. CDR1 is SGHVS, CDR2 FNYEAQ, per germline. The V end was cut by 5 bases, the J end by 1 base, with 14 bases between. Here immunoSEQ multiplex PCR was the method, and the copy in TCRdb shows in-frame clones only, minus some. Among millions of clones listed, about 95% were seen once. Terminally differentiated effector memory CD45RA+ cells were left out of the naive CD8 fraction, which was CD45RO-negative and positively selected for CCR7. Donors comprised only Caucasian adults living in Nashville, Tennessee. The sample taken for sequencing was naive CD8+ T cells sorted from blood. The sequence derives from a man between 18 and 29 years old in good health. The chain combines TRBV7-6 with TRBJ2-5; TRBD2 is a possible D gene (6 bases). The CDR3 spells CASSITTSVQETQYF. For the CDR3, the DNA is TGTGCCAGCAGCATCACGACTAGTGTCCAAGAGACCCAGTACTTC.